Reported below is one T cell receptor beta chain. Its antigen is not yet known. The sample holds no much larger clone one base away, and base qualities are not on file. This sample is part of a study of Tregs in tolerant kidney transplant recipients (dated by TCRdb to about 2019). Concerning the study at large: Related donors were used in the transplants with nonmyeloablative bone marrow transplantation, and mixed chimerism was transient in the human trials. TCRbeta sequencing was used in the study to identify donor-specific regulatory T cells before combined kidney and bone marrow transplantation, and the identified cells were then tracked after transplant. What the authors observed across the whole study: The study was constrained by small patient numbers, and validation of the findings is required in larger populations and under other immunosuppression protocols. Biological reproducibility was not directly assessed, although technical replication error appeared to be minimal. For some patients the PCR primers changed over time, which made it impossible to compare the samples from those patients at the nucleotide level. Donor-specific Treg expansion exceeded global Treg expansion in tolerant patients, suggesting antigen-driven rather than nonspecific expansion. Expanding Tregs with activated donor B cells appeared to identify the most biologically relevant and donor-specific TCRbeta repertoire.

For CDR1 and CDR2, the germline V gene lists SQVTM and ANQGSEA. CDR3 length: 15 amino acids, cysteine to phenylalanine. Only CDR3 DNA remains: 45 bases, in frame from the first base. V drops 1 base and J drops 2 bases, leaving 12 bases in between. The meaning of the sample's time point label: blood sample drawn before combined kidney and bone marrow transplant. Thawed PBMCs were FACS-sorted into unstimulated Tregs (CD4+CD25+CD127-), CD4+ non-Tregs (CD4+CD25-), CD4 cells and CD8 cells. Thawed PBMCs were rested overnight at 37 degrees C with approximately 200 IU/ml IL-2 before Treg sorting. The patients were 4 recipients of combined kidney and bone marrow transplants from the ITN036ST trial, and samples were available only for these trial subjects. Healthy control blood was separated into PBMCs by Ficoll density gradient and cryopreserved, and patient PBMCs were collected both before and after transplant.

For TCRbeta CDR3 sequencing, genomic DNA from the sorted cells was extracted using the QIAGEN DNeasy Blood and Tissue Kit. High-throughput TCRbeta CDR3 sequencing, which included PCR amplification with bias correction and internal controls, was done commercially through immunoSEQ. The paper's processing steps were these. Unique productive TCRbeta sequences were defined by CDR3 nucleotide sequence where primers matched, and otherwise by CDR3 amino acid sequence together with Vbeta and Jbeta genes. Sorting error was corrected by removing sequences shared between sorted populations at a frequency ratio of 2:1 or less, and the remaining shared sequences were assigned to the higher population. Sequences were defined as donor-reactive when expanded at least 5-fold in CFSE-low cells versus unstimulated cells and present at a frequency of at least 0.01% in CFSE-low cells. Repertoire divergence was quantified by Jensen-Shannon divergence calculated from the top 100 TCRbeta sequences ranked by frequency. When a sample had multiple sequencing runs, each run was corrected for sorting error separately and the runs were then pooled. TCRdb provides this immuneACCESS table in a form limited to in-frame rearrangements. Some clones are lacking; in checked studies, under half of them reflect an unresolved V gene, and why the rest are absent is not known. V, J and clone size derive from that table, while D and trimming were established from the DNA sequence. This sample has fewer than 65,000 clones in its table, and approximately 85% of those were observed once. The ten largest make up approximately 2.3% of the sample.

This TCR was sampled from a human donor who received a combined kidney and bone marrow transplant. The sequences come from Tregs from blood, collected before the transplant. The chain is assembled from TRBV29-1 and TRBJ2-1, with no confident D gene call. The DNA sequence is as follows: TGCAGCGTTGAAGTTAGACATAAAGCCTACAATGAGCAGTTCTTC. This translates into CSVEVRHKAYNEQFF.